This T cell receptor (beta chain) was sequenced in a study of control samples from healthy donors and cancer patients. The protocol was immunoSEQ multiplex PCR, while the TCRdb copy is restricted to in-frame clones and leaves out a portion. The data contain about 120,000 clones, roughly 84% of them seen just once; the ten biggest clones take up around 2%. The CDR3 runs to 14 residues. This chain connects TRBV21-1 to TRBJ2-2. TRBV21-1 is noted as a pseudogene. This TCR derives from a man between 18 and 35 years old in good health. Sequenced: blood. CDR3 bases: TGTGCCAGCAGCGCCGCGTGGATCACCGGGGAGCTGTTTTTT. This encodes CASSAAWITGELFF.